A single sample gave rise to the 8 T cell receptor beta chains below, sequenced in a study of T cell changes during pregnancy in multiple sclerosis. Some clones are missing from TCRdb's copy, which holds only in-frame ones; the method was immunoSEQ multiplex PCR. The table has 25,000 to 35,000 clones, more than 90% seen once. Sequenced here: CD4+ T cells from peripheral blood mononuclear cells, sampled in the second trimester of pregnancy. Source of these receptors: a female donor in good health, enrolled as a control in a pregnancy study.

The gene calls are TRBV5-1 and TRBJ2-5, with 7 bases that match TRBD2. The trim removed 4 bases at V and 0 bases at J, leaving 9 bases unmatched. Looked up from germline, CDR1 is SGHRS and CDR2 is YFSETQ. This CDR3 has 16 amino acids. The CDR3 sequence: CASSPGGSVYQETQYF. The DNA of the CDR3 is TGCGCCAGCAGCCCCGGGGGGTCCGTGTACCAAGAGACCCAGTACTTC. Filled out from reference TRBV5-1 and TRBJ2-5, the complete variable domain reads KAGVTQTPRYLIKTRGQQVTLSCSPISGHRSVSWYQQTPGQGLQFLFEYFSETQRNKGNFPGRFSGRQFSNSRSEMNVSTLELGDSALYLCASSPGGSVYQETQYFGPGTRLLVL.

The chain links TRBV10-3 to TRBJ1-1, with a tentative D call TRBD1 (5 bases). The CDR3 is 12 amino acids. CDR1 and CDR2 from the germline V gene are ENHRY and SYGVKD. Trimming pared 3 bases from V and 3 bases from J, leaving 5 bases between. CDR3: CAISEGDTEAFF. CDR3 bases: TGTGCCATCAGTGAAGGGGACACTGAAGCTTTCTTT.

The count of this clone is one. This chain connects TRBV19 to TRBJ1-2, with a tentative D call TRBD1 (6 bases). The CDR3 extends over 14 amino acids. V lost 5 bases, J lost 4 bases, and 14 bases lay in between. CDR1 is LNHDA, CDR2 SQIVND, per germline (reference sequence). The CDR3, as DNA: TGTGCCAGTAGTCAAACCAGGGGCCTCTATGGCTACACCTTC. It yields the protein CASSQTRGLYGYTF.

This chain links TRBV19 with TRBJ2-1, with 8 bases lining up with TRBD1. CDR1 and CDR2 (germline): LNHDA, SQIVND (reference sequence). The CDR3 has 13 residues. V dropped 6 bases and J dropped 6; count of bases not matched to a gene: 4. The CDR3 loop reads CASSLDRGNEQFF. Written as DNA, the CDR3 is TGTGCCAGTAGCCTTGACAGGGGCAATGAGCAGTTCTTC.

This chain joins TRBV4-3 and TRBJ1-4; no definite D call. The germline CDR1 and CDR2 sequences are LGHNA and YSLEER. V was trimmed by 1 base and J by 0 bases, leaving 6 bases between them. The CDR3 is made up of 15 amino acids. In DNA form, the CDR3 reads TGCGCCAGCAGCCAAGCAGGTACAACTAATGAAAAACTGTTTTTT. Translating it yields CASSQAGTTNEKLFF.

The count of this clone is one. CDR3 DNA sequence: TGTGCCAGCAGCTTGGTTGGGGTAGGGGGCGCTTCTGGAAACACCATATATTTT. Translating gives CASSLVGVGGASGNTIYF. The chain combines TRBV5-5 with TRBJ1-3; 7 positions agree with TRBD1. The CDR3 runs to 18 residues. Trimming cost V 0 bases and J 1 base; bases outside gene matches: 10. Germline V gives CDR1 SGHKS, CDR2 YYEKEE (reference sequence).

The V and J genes are TRBV4-1 and TRBJ1-5; D perhaps matches TRBD1 (6 bases). V shed 8 bases and J shed 1 base, with 15 bases lying between them. CDR1 MGHRA and CDR2 YSYEKL come from the germline V gene. This CDR3 has 15 residues. DNA for the CDR3: TGCGCCAGCTTGGACAGCCCTTTAAGCAATCAGCCCCAGCATTTT. Encoded protein: CASLDSPLSNQPQHF.

This clone was picked up one time. The V and J genes are TRBV7-9 and TRBJ1-2, with 8 bases fitting TRBD1. CDR3 size: 16 residues. CDR1 and CDR2 (germline): SEHNR, FQNEAQ (reference sequence). J lost 7 bases, V lost 2 bases, and 12 bases had no gene match. The CDR3 protein is CASSLLARGRSGGYTF. The CDR3 nucleotides are TGTGCCAGCAGCTTACTCGCCAGGGGGCGGAGTGGTGGCTACACCTTC.